These 29 T cell receptor beta chains share one sample of origin, sequenced in a study of Ad26.COV2.S vaccination and SARS-CoV-2 variants. Assay used: immunoSEQ multiplex PCR; TCRdb lists only in-frame clones, some missing. The sample has approximately 350,000 clones, around 82% seen once. Treatment given: some 20 received Ad26.COV2.S at low or high dose, single or two shots; several received placebo; per-sample allocation not given. Vaccine and placebo recipients were sampled on day 63 after the first injection. This sample comprised peripheral blood, obtained in a trial of Ad26.COV2.S vaccine versus placebo. The origin of the receptors is a person aged 18-65 years who received the Ad26.COV2.S COVID-19 vaccine or a placebo.

The chain joins TRBV27 to TRBJ2-2; 9 bases agree with TRBD2. Unmatched junction bases numbered 3, after V lost 6 bases and J lost 1 base. This CDR3 has 15 amino acids. The V gene's germline CDR1 is MNHEY and CDR2 SMNVEV (reference sequence). The CDR3 DNA reads TGTGCCAGCAGGCGGACTAGCGTGAACACCGGGGAGCTGTTTTTT. Translated, it gives CASRRTSVNTGELFF.

The gene calls are TRBV30 and TRBJ2-2, with a tentative D call TRBD2 (5 bases). CDR1 is GTSNPN and CDR2 is SVGIG in the germline V gene (reference sequence). This CDR3 comprises 13 residues. V dropped 2 bases and J dropped 5 bases, with 9 bases sitting between them. In nucleotides, the CDR3 is TGTGCCTGGAGTTGGGAGTTAACCGGGGAGCTGTTTTTT. Translation: CAWSWELTGELFF.

V usage is TRBV5-4 and J usage is TRBJ2-3, with a tentative D call TRBD1 (6 bases). CDR1 and CDR2 (germline): SGHNT, YYREEE (reference sequence). The length of the CDR3 is 15 residues. The V gene lost 0 bases and the J gene lost 3 bases, with 11 bases spanning the gap. Here the CDR3 DNA reads TGTGCCAGCAGCTTGGAGCAGGGGAGAACAGATACGCAGTATTTT. This codes for CASSLEQGRTDTQYF.

The chain carries TRBV3-1 (or the pseudogene TRBV3-2) and TRBJ1-3; D not resolved. The V end was cut by 3 bases, the J end by 8 bases, with 8 bases between. Germline loops: CDR1 LGHDT, CDR2 YNNKEL (reference sequence). The CDR3 runs 12 residues. The CDR3 spells CASSQGWDTIYF. The CDR3 bases are TGTGCCAGCAGCCAGGGGTGGGACACCATATATTTT.

This clone has more than one count but fewer than ten. The genes are TRBV7-9 and TRBJ1-6; 7 positions match TRBD1. Germline V lookup: CDR1 SEHNR, CDR2 FQNEAQ (reference sequence). J was trimmed by 10 bases and V by 5 bases; bases with no gene match: 8. The CDR3 has 14 amino acids. Here the CDR3 DNA reads TGTGCCAGCAGCCCACTGACAGGGAACTCACCCCTCCACTTT. It yields the protein CASSPLTGNSPLHF. The whole variable domain, filled in from reference TRBV7-9 and TRBJ1-6, reads DTGVSQNPRHKITKRGQNVTFRCDPISEHNRLYWYRQTLGQGPEFLTYFQNEAQLEKSRLLSDRFSAERPKGSFSTLEIQRTEQGDSAMYLCASSPLTGNSPLHFGNGTRLTVT.

This clone has just a few counts. This chain uses TRBV27 with TRBJ2-2; D is unclear. This CDR3 contains 15 residues. Germline V gene sequence: CDR1 MNHEY, CDR2 SMNVEV (reference sequence). With 5 bases removed from V and 0 bases from J, the gap between germline ends came to 10 bases. The CDR3 region is CASSPLPPNTGELFF. In DNA, the CDR3 is TGTGCCAGCAGTCCGTTGCCCCCGAACACCGGGGAGCTGTTTTTT.

This clone showed up just a few times. This rearrangement joins TRBV2 to TRBJ2-5, with D possibly TRBD1 on 6 matching bases. V lost 4 bases and J lost 5, with 11 bases in between. CDR3 length: 13 amino acids. Looked up from germline, CDR1 is SNHLY and CDR2 is FYNNEI. CDR3 sequence: CASSGNRAETQYF. Written as DNA, the CDR3 is TGTGCCAGCAGTGGGAACAGGGCGGAGACCCAGTACTTC.

V and J are TRBV4-3 and TRBJ2-3; TRBD2 matches 10 bases. Germline values: CDR1 LGHNA, CDR2 YSLEER. The CDR3 is made up of 17 amino acids. V lost 0 bases and J lost 0; bases outside the gene matches: 3. In DNA form, the CDR3 reads TGCGCCAGCAGCCAAGATTTAGCGGGGGGAAGCACAGATACGCAGTATTTT. Translated, it gives CASSQDLAGGSTDTQYF.

The chain has TRBV6-5 and TRBJ1-5; TRBD1 agrees at 7 bases. Germline assignment: CDR1 MNHEY and CDR2 SVGAGI. The CDR3 has 14 residues. Unmatched junction bases numbered 9, after V lost 8 bases and J lost 5 bases. CDR3 bases: TGTGCCAGCGGGTCACAGGGGTTCTATCAGCCCCAGCATTTT. This codes for CASGSQGFYQPQHF.

This clone appeared once. Other DNA sequences in this sample translate to the same CDR3. The V call is TRBV15, the J call TRBJ1-3; D is ambiguous. CDR3 length: 12 amino acids. Trimming removed 1 base at V and 4 bases at J, with 2 bases between. The germline CDR1 and CDR2 sequences are LNHNV and YYDKDF (reference sequence). The CDR3 reads CATSRAGNTIYF. The CDR3 nucleotides read TGTGCCACCAGCAGAGCAGGAAACACCATATATTTT.

This rearrangement joins TRBV3-1 (or the pseudogene TRBV3-2) to TRBJ2-1; D remains ambiguous. V was shortened by 1 base and J by 9 bases, with 10 bases between the two germline ends. The CDR3 has 13 residues. Germline lookup yields CDR1 LGHDT and CDR2 YNNKEL (reference sequence). CDR3 nucleotide sequence: TGTGCCAGCAGCCAAGGGCTAGTCGGTGAGCAGTTCTTC. This codes for CASSQGLVGEQFF.

This clone was seen a single time. The chain links TRBV7-2 to TRBJ2-5, with 12 bases fitting TRBD2. Trimming removed 5 bases from V and 13 bases from J; junction bases left unmatched: 14. The CDR3 is 15 residues long. Germline CDR1 and CDR2: SGHTA and FQGNSA. The CDR3 nucleotides read TGTGCCAGCAGCCCTTGGACTAGCGGGGCTTCCGGAGCGTACTTC. It encodes CASSPWTSGASGAYF.

The V call is TRBV18, the J call TRBJ2-3, with 7 bases aligning to TRBD2. This CDR3 contains 14 residues. In germline, CDR1 is KGHSH, CDR2 LQKENI. Trimming removed 8 bases from V and 6 bases from J; junction bases left unmatched: 11. DNA for the CDR3: TGTGCCAGCAGTCATGACGGGAGGTTGGATACGCAGTATTTT. Protein product: CASSHDGRLDTQYF.

The chain is built from TRBV9 and TRBJ2-2; D is perhaps TRBD1 or TRBD2 (7 bases each). This CDR3 spans 14 amino acids. The V and J ends lost 2 bases and 7 bases respectively, with 12 bases between them. The V gene's germline CDR1 is SGDLS and CDR2 YYNGEE. The chain's CDR3 is CASSVTGRDGELFF. DNA of the CDR3: TGTGCCAGCAGCGTGACAGGGAGGGACGGGGAGCTGTTTTTT.

The rearrangement joins TRBV6-5 to TRBJ2-1; TRBD2 might be the D (5 bases). Trimming shortened V by 0 bases and J by 6 bases, and 12 bases separated the two germline ends. The CDR3 extends over 15 amino acids. CDR1 is MNHEY and CDR2 is SVGAGI in the germline V gene. The CDR3 sequence: CASSYSRDAANEQFF. CDR3 DNA sequence: TGTGCCAGCAGTTACTCGAGGGATGCGGCCAATGAGCAGTTCTTC.

This clone was found once. The chain combines TRBV5-1 with TRBJ2-2; a possible D gene is TRBD2 (6 bases). V was cut by 1 base and J by 0 bases, with 10 bases left in between. CDR3 size: 16 residues. In germline, CDR1 is SGHRS, CDR2 YFSETQ. The CDR3 loop reads CASSLLSGANTGELFF. CDR3 coding DNA: TGCGCCAGCAGCTTGTTATCGGGGGCGAACACCGGGGAGCTGTTTTTT.

This CDR3 is CASRGGGAGGDEQFF. CDR3 bases: TGTGCCAGCAGGGGCGGCGGAGCTGGGGGAGATGAGCAGTTCTTC. V is TRBV6-5 and J is TRBJ2-1; possibly TRBD1 or TRBD2 for D (5 bases each). The V gene lost 6 bases and the J gene lost 8 bases, with 20 bases spanning the gap. Germline V CDR1 and CDR2: MNHEY, SVGAGI. CDR3 length equals 15 residues.

A few counts support this clone. V is TRBV7-9 and J is TRBJ2-2; possibly TRBD1 for D (6 bases). The CDR3 covers 16 residues. V was shortened by 4 bases and J by 0 bases, with 12 bases between the two germline ends. Germline V gene lookup returns CDR1 SEHNR and CDR2 FQNEAQ (reference sequence). The CDR3 DNA reads as TGTGCCAGCAGCTCCACAGGGCTACCGAACACCGGGGAGCTGTTTTTT. Translation: CASSSTGLPNTGELFF. The full variable domain, its missing parts supplied by reference TRBV7-9 and TRBJ2-2, is DTGVSQNPRHKITKRGQNVTFRCDPISEHNRLYWYRQTLGQGPEFLTYFQNEAQLEKSRLLSDRFSAERPKGSFSTLEIQRTEQGDSAMYLCASSSTGLPNTGELFFGEGSRLTVL.

This clone was counted once. The chain is built from TRBV5-5 and TRBJ1-2, with 9 bases lining up with TRBD1. The CDR3 is made up of 14 amino acids. V lost 2 bases and J lost 6; bases outside the gene matches: 5. Germline V gene lookup returns CDR1 SGHKS and CDR2 YYEKEE (reference sequence). CDR3 in DNA: TGTGCCAGCAGCTTCGCGACAGGGGGGAATGGCTACACCTTC. Translation gives CASSFATGGNGYTF.

Details on this clone: At the DNA level, this CDR3 is encoded by other sequences in the same sample as well. The J gene is TRBJ2-7, the V gene TRBV18, with a tentative D call TRBD2 (6 bases). The CDR3 length is 14 residues. V was trimmed by 0 bases and J by 2 bases, leaving 8 bases between them. CDR1 KGHSH and CDR2 LQKENI come from the germline V gene. The CDR3 here is CASSPPGLAYEQYF. The CDR3 DNA reads as TGTGCCAGCTCACCACCGGGACTGGCCTACGAGCAGTACTTC.

The chain links TRBV12-3 or TRBV12-4 to TRBJ1-1; 8 bases map to TRBD1. The V and J ends lost 4 bases and 11 bases, in that order; junction bases with no gene match: 9. The CDR3 is 13 residues long. The CDR3 reads CASSSQGAWGAFF. In nucleotides, the CDR3 is TGTGCCAGCAGTTCCCAGGGGGCGTGGGGCGCTTTCTTT.

This clone occurred many times. V gene TRBV15 combines with J gene TRBJ2-1, with TRBD2 matching 10 bases. CDR1 and CDR2 (germline): LNHNV, YYDKDF (reference sequence). The ends lost 7 bases at V and 0 bases at J; junction bases unmatched: 6. This CDR3 has 16 residues. The CDR3 coding sequence is TGTGCCACCACCTCTAGCGGGAGAGGCTCCTACAATGAGCAGTTCTTC. It translates to CATTSSGRGSYNEQFF.

The chain carries TRBV3-1 (or the pseudogene TRBV3-2) and TRBJ2-3; the match to TRBD2 covers 10 bases. Germline loops: CDR1 LGHDT, CDR2 YNNKEL (reference sequence). Trimming cost V 1 base and J 6 bases; bases outside gene matches: 10. This CDR3 spans 17 amino acids. This chain's CDR3 is CASSQVPLTSGSDTQYF. Here the CDR3 DNA reads TGTGCCAGCAGCCAAGTTCCCTTGACTAGCGGGTCCGATACGCAGTATTTT.

V and J are TRBV19 and TRBJ1-2, with TRBD1 matching over 7 bases. V lost 0 bases, J lost 8 bases, and 9 bases stayed unmatched. This CDR3 spans 15 amino acids. Germline V CDR1 and CDR2: LNHDA, SQIVND (reference sequence). Written as DNA, the CDR3 is TGTGCCAGTAGTATAGAGCGAGGGGGCGGCGGCGGCTACACCTTC. This encodes CASSIERGGGGGYTF. The whole variable domain, remainder taken from reference TRBV19 and TRBJ1-2, is DGGITQSPKYLFRKEGQNVTLSCEQNLNHDAMYWYRQDPGQGLRLIYYSQIVNDFQKGDIAEGYSVSREKKESFPLTVTSAQKNPTAFYLCASSIERGGGGGYTFGSGTRLTVV.

V gene TRBV4-1 combines with J gene TRBJ1-1, with D perhaps matching TRBD1 (5 bases). Trimming cost V 0 bases and J 5 bases, with 13 bases left between them. Germline-derived CDR1 and CDR2 are MGHRA and YSYEKL. This CDR3 has 15 amino acids. The CDR3 coding sequence is TGCGCCAGCAGCCAAGAGGGGGGGAGGCGGACTGAAGCTTTCTTT. It is translated as CASSQEGGRRTEAFF.

V is TRBV19 and J is TRBJ2-2; 8 nucleotides line up with TRBD2. Germline trimming cut 11 bases from V and 6 bases from J; bases unmatched to any gene: 11. The germline gives CDR1 LNHDA, CDR2 SQIVND (reference sequence). The CDR3 spans 14 residues. The CDR3 spells CASSRREESGELFF. CDR3 in DNA: TGTGCCTCCTCTCGGCGGGAGGAATCCGGGGAGCTGTTTTTT.

The chain recombines TRBV18 with TRBJ1-6, with D perhaps TRBD1 (5 bases). This CDR3 region has 19 residues. Trimming stripped 6 bases from V and 10 bases from J, with 31 bases between. Germline V gene data show CDR1 as KGHSH and CDR2 as LQKENI. The CDR3 region is CASSADIPGAFTNTSPLHF. In DNA form, the CDR3 reads TGTGCCAGCTCCGCGGATATTCCCGGGGCGTTTACCAATACGTCACCCCTCCACTTT.

The gene calls are TRBV6-5 and TRBJ1-5, with D possibly TRBD1 on 6 matching bases. The germline CDR1 and CDR2 sequences are MNHEY and SVGAGI. The CDR3 runs 13 residues. V shed 6 bases and J shed 4 bases, with 10 bases lying between them. The CDR3 protein is CASSGQQNQPQHF. In nucleotides, the CDR3 is TGTGCCAGCAGCGGACAGCAAAATCAGCCCCAGCATTTT.

The V call is TRBV13, the J call TRBJ2-5; TRBD2 might be the D (5 bases). The CDR3 has 16 amino acids. The V end lost 4 bases, the J end lost 5 bases, and 20 bases lay between the germline ends. Germline CDR1 and CDR2: PRHDT and FYEKMQ (reference sequence). The CDR3 bases are TGTGCCAGCAGCTCCCCCTTACGAGGGATCCAGGAGACCCAGTACTTC. Translating it yields CASSSPLRGIQETQYF.